This TCR beta chain was obtained from a study of CD8+CD57+ T cells in acquired aplastic anemia. Turning to the study itself: Isolated CD4+ and CD8+ cells, once sorted, yielded DNA averaging approximately 3 ug. In CD4+ cells, healthy donors produced an average of roughly 11 million reads.

General study findings and limits: In CD8+ cells, Simpson's diversity showed no significant difference between patients and controls. Patients shared under 30 CD8+ CDR3 sequences with controls.

V lost 5 bases and J lost 2, with 9 bases in between. This CDR3 is built from 13 residues. According to the study, genomic DNA was the template for TCR beta VDJ and CDR3 profiling. TCRdb ran MiXCR on the reads and lists one entry per CDR3 protein. The table has over 200,000 distinct CDR3 sequences, approximately 60% seen once. In this sample, this clonotype turned up a few times. Its matching antigen is unknown. Source material: sorted CD4+, CD8+, or CD8+CD57+ T cells (not recorded which) from PBMCs. The rearrangement joins TRBV12-3 or TRBV12-4 to TRBJ1-2; D unresolved. This clonotype was obtained from a human donor in good health. This chain's CDR3 is CASSTSDNYGYTF. CDR3 nucleotides: TGTGCCAGCAGTACCTCGGACAACTATGGCTACACCTTC.